One sample yielded the 17 T cell receptor beta chains listed below, sequenced in a study of blood T cell repertoires in COVID-19. The protocol was immunoSEQ multiplex PCR, while the TCRdb copy is restricted to in-frame clones and leaves out a portion. The sample records fewer than 150,000 clones, approximately 84% being singletons. The sequenced sample consisted of peripheral blood. Receptors were obtained from an elderly woman in a cohort sampled during active or convalescent COVID-19.

This chain links TRBV7-3 with TRBJ2-1; 9 nucleotides match TRBD1. V lost 2 bases, J lost 7 bases, and 3 bases stayed unmatched. CDR1 is SGHTA, CDR2 FQGTGA, per germline. CDR3 length: 14 residues. The CDR3 is CASSLGTGSNEQFF. CDR3 DNA sequence: TGTGCCAGCAGCTTAGGGACAGGGAGTAATGAGCAGTTCTTC.

The chain couples TRBV3-1 (or the pseudogene TRBV3-2) to TRBJ2-7; a weak D match, TRBD1 (6 bases). The CDR3 extends over 14 amino acids. Between the trimmed V and J ends, which lost 5 bases and 0 bases, there was a span of 11 bases. CDR1 is LGHDT and CDR2 is YNNKEL in the germline V gene (reference sequence). The CDR3 reads CASSATDSSYEQYF. CDR3 nucleotide sequence: TGTGCCAGCAGCGCAACGGACAGCTCCTACGAGCAGTACTTC.

This clone is a singleton in its sample. V is TRBV11-2 and J is TRBJ1-6; 7 bases match TRBD1. The CDR3 is 17 amino acids. V lost 6 bases to trimming and J lost 0 bases; unmatched junction nucleotides: 8. Germline assignment: CDR1 SGHAT and CDR2 FQNNGV. The CDR3 region is CASRKGALGSYNSPLHF. CDR3 bases: TGTGCCAGCAGAAAGGGGGCCCTAGGCTCCTATAATTCACCCCTCCACTTT.

This clone has a single count. Additional DNA sequences in this sample encode the identical CDR3. The chain recombines TRBV7-2 with TRBJ2-1; D is possibly TRBD2 (7 bases). Germline V lookup: CDR1 SGHTA, CDR2 FQGNSA. The V gene lost 6 bases and the J gene lost 3 bases, with 15 bases spanning the gap. The CDR3 length is 15 residues. The CDR3 loop reads CASSLGGGLYNEQFF. As DNA, the CDR3 is TGTGCCAGCAGTCTAGGGGGGGGCCTCTACAATGAGCAGTTCTTC.

The chain combines TRBV5-4 with TRBJ1-1; D ambiguous. This CDR3 contains 13 residues. Per germline, CDR1 SGHNT and CDR2 YYREEE (reference sequence). Deletions cut 4 bases from V and 5 bases from J, with 12 bases between. CDR3 loop: CASSPGGGTEAFF. Written as DNA, the CDR3 is TGTGCCAGCAGCCCGGGAGGAGGGACTGAAGCTTTCTTT.

This chain uses TRBV7-8 with TRBJ1-3, with TRBD1 matching over 9 bases. CDR1 is SGHVS, CDR2 FQNEAQ, per germline. This CDR3 has 19 amino acids. Germline trimming cut 2 bases from V and 3 bases from J; bases unmatched to any gene: 14. In nucleotides, the CDR3 is TGTGCCAGCAGCTTATACCGACAGGGGGTCGATTATCGTGGAAACACCATATATTTT. The encoded protein is CASSLYRQGVDYRGNTIYF. Together with reference TRBV7-8 and TRBJ1-3, the CDR3 gives the full variable domain: GAGVSQSPRYKVAKRGQDVALRCDPISGHVSLFWYQQALGQGPEFLTYFQNEAQLDKSGLPSDRFFAERPEGSVSTLKIQRTQQEDSAVYLCASSLYRQGVDYRGNTIYFGEGSWLTVV.

The chain couples TRBV5-1 to TRBJ1-2; 10 bases align to TRBD1. This CDR3 is 15 amino acids long. Germline V CDR1 and CDR2: SGHRS, YFSETQ. The junction had 9 bases not matched to a gene; V was cut back by 6 bases and J by 4 bases. The CDR3 sequence: CASKNPGQGSYGYTF. For the CDR3, the DNA is TGCGCCAGCAAGAATCCGGGACAGGGGTCCTATGGCTACACCTTC.

The CDR3 loop reads CASRKTGGNYGYTF. The CDR3 nucleotides read TGTGCCAGCAGGAAGACAGGGGGCAACTATGGCTACACCTTC. The chain recombines TRBV2 with TRBJ1-2, with 10 bases lining up with TRBD1. Germline V CDR1 and CDR2: SNHLY, FYNNEI. J lost 2 bases, V lost 6 bases, and 3 bases had no gene match. This CDR3 region has 14 residues.

The rearrangement joins TRBV9 to TRBJ2-7; 10 bases align to TRBD2. Trimming took 3 bases from V and 4 from J; bases not matched to a gene: 16. In germline, CDR1 is SGDLS, CDR2 YYNGEE. The CDR3 contains 18 residues. The CDR3 DNA follows: TGTGCCAGCAGCGCAATACTAGCGGGGATTACCCGCTTTTACGAGCAGTACGTC. This sequence encodes CASSAILAGITRFYEQYV.

This clone has a handful of counts. V and J are TRBV5-6 and TRBJ1-6; D remains unclear. The germline V and J ends were trimmed by 0 bases and 10 bases, with 14 bases remaining between them. The CDR3 length is 15 residues. Germline CDR1 is SGHDT and CDR2 is YYEEEE. CDR3 in DNA: TGTGCCAGCAGCTTGGCCACCCTTTTAGAGTCACCCCTCCACTTT. Residues: CASSLATLLESPLHF.

The V and J genes are TRBV5-4 and TRBJ2-1; 13 nucleotides agree with TRBD2. Germline loops: CDR1 SGHNT, CDR2 YYREEE (reference sequence). The trim removed 7 bases at V and 5 bases at J, leaving 6 bases unmatched. This CDR3 region has 15 residues. CDR3: CASGLAGDPDNEQFF. CDR3 DNA sequence: TGTGCCAGCGGACTAGCGGGGGACCCCGACAATGAGCAGTTCTTC. The complete variable domain, with remaining parts taken from reference TRBV5-4 and TRBJ2-1, reads ETGVTQSPTHLIKTRGQQVTLRCSSQSGHNTVSWYQQALGQGPQFIFQYYREEENGRGNFPPRFSGLQFPNYSSELNVNALELDDSALYLCASGLAGDPDNEQFFGPGTRLTVL.

The gene calls are TRBV7-9 and TRBJ2-7, with 8 bases lining up with TRBD1. V gave up 5 bases and J gave up 1 base; unmatched junction bases: 7. The CDR3 runs 15 residues. CDR1 and CDR2 (germline): SEHNR, FQNEAQ (reference sequence). This CDR3 reads CASSRGQGESYEQYV. CDR3 nucleotide sequence: TGTGCCAGCAGCCGCGGACAGGGAGAATCCTACGAGCAGTACGTC.

The chain uses TRBV28 and TRBJ2-7; TRBD1 matches at 12 bases. The CDR3 contains 14 residues. Trimming removed 6 bases from V and 6 bases from J; junction bases left unmatched: 6. The V gene's germline CDR1 is MDHEN and CDR2 SYDVKM. The CDR3 DNA is TGTGCCAGCAGGGGGACAGGGGGCGGGCCCGAGCAGTACGTC. Translated: CASRGTGGGPEQYV.

In its sample, this clone was seen a few times. The J gene is TRBJ2-2, the V gene TRBV9; no clear D. Trimming took 5 bases from V and 4 from J, leaving 15 bases between them. The V gene's germline CDR1 is SGDLS and CDR2 YYNGEE. The CDR3 extends over 15 amino acids. CDR3 loop: CASSNKASATGELFF. CDR3 in DNA: TGTGCCAGCAGTAATAAAGCGAGCGCCACCGGGGAGCTGTTTTTT. The full variable domain, with the rest looked up from reference TRBV9 and TRBJ2-2, is DSGVTQTPKHLITATGQRVTLRCSPRSGDLSVYWYQQSLDQGLQFLIQYYNGEERAKGNILERFSAQQFPDLHSELNLSSLELGDSALYFCASSNKASATGELFFGEGSRLTVL.

The rearrangement joins TRBV5-1 to TRBJ2-1; 10 nucleotides align to TRBD2. CDR1 is SGHRS and CDR2 is YFSETQ in the germline V gene. Trimming removed 1 base from V and 6 bases from J; junction bases left unmatched: 1. The CDR3 runs 14 residues. The CDR3 DNA is TGCGCCAGCAGCTTGAAGCGGGGGGGCAATGAGCAGTTCTTC. Protein sequence: CASSLKRGGNEQFF.

The rearrangement joins TRBV18 to TRBJ1-5; 7 bases match TRBD1. The J segment lost 6 bases and the V segment lost 1 base, leaving 6 bases of the junction unmatched. Germline assignment: CDR1 KGHSH and CDR2 LQKENI. This CDR3 spans 15 amino acids. DNA of the CDR3: TGTGCCAGCTCACCACAGGGGGCAAATGTTCAGCCCCAGCATTTT. Its translation is CASSPQGANVQPQHF.

The rearrangement links TRBV25-1 to TRBJ2-5; possible D gene TRBD1, 6 bases. This CDR3 is built from 14 residues. Trimming shortened V by 4 bases and J by 5 bases, and 14 bases separated the two germline ends. Germline CDR1 MGHDK, CDR2 SYGVNS. In nucleotides, the CDR3 is TGTGCCAGCAGTGTCGGGACACTTCCCGAGACCCAGTACTTC. Translating gives CASSVGTLPETQYF.